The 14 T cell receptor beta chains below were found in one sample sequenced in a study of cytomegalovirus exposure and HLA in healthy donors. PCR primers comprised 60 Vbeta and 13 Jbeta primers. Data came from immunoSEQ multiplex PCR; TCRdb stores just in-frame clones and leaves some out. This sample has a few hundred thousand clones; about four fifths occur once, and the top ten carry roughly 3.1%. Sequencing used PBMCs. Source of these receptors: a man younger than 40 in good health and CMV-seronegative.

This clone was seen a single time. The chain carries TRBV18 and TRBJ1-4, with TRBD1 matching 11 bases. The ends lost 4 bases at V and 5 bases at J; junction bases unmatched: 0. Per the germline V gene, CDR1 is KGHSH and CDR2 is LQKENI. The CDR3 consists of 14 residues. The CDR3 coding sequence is TGTGCCAGCTCACGGGACAGGGGGAATGAAAAACTGTTTTTT. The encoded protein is CASSRDRGNEKLFF. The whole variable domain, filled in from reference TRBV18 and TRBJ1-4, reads NAGVMQNPRHLVRRRGQEARLRCSPMKGHSHVYWYRQLPEEGLKFMVYLQKENIIDESGMPKERFSAEFPKEGPSILRIQQVVRGDSAAYFCASSRDRGNEKLFFGSGTQLSVL.

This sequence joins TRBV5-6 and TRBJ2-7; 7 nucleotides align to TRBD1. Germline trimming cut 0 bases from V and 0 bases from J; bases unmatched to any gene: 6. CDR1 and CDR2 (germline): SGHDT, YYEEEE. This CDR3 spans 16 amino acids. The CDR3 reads CASSLDGQETSYEQYF. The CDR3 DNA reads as TGTGCCAGCAGCTTGGATGGACAGGAAACCTCCTACGAGCAGTACTTC.

CDR3 nucleotides: TGTGCCAGCAGTTTAAGGGGGACGGGACACACAGATACGCAGTATTTT. Its translation: CASSLRGTGHTDTQYF. The V gene is TRBV27, the J gene TRBJ2-3; perhaps TRBD1 as D (6 bases). Trimming cost V 2 bases and J 2 bases, with 14 bases left between them. The CDR3 is made up of 16 amino acids. The germline CDR1 and CDR2 sequences are MNHEY and SMNVEV (reference sequence).

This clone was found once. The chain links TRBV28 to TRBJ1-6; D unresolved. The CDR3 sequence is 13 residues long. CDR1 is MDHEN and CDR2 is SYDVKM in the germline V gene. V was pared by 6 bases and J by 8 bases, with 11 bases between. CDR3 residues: CASSPIGYSPLHF. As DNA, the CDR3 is TGTGCCAGCAGCCCAATCGGGTATTCACCCCTCCACTTT. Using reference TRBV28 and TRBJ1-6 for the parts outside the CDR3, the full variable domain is DVKVTQSSRYLVKRTGEKVFLECVQDMDHENMFWYRQDPGLGLRLIYFSYDVKMKEKGDIPEGYSVSREKKERFSLILESASTNQTSMYLCASSPIGYSPLHFGNGTRLTVT.

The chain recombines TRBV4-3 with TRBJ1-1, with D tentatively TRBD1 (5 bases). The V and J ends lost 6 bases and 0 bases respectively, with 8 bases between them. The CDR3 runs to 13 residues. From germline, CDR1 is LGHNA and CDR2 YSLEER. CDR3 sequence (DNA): TGCGCCAGCAGTAGGGGATTGAACACTGAAGCTTTCTTT. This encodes CASSRGLNTEAFF.

The CDR3 sequence is CASSPRTGRPNYGYTF. The CDR3 coding sequence is TGTGCCAGCAGCCCTCGGACAGGCCGACCTAACTATGGCTACACCTTC. This rearrangement joins TRBV7-6 to TRBJ1-2; 7 nucleotides agree with TRBD1. V lost 5 bases to trimming and J lost 0 bases; unmatched junction nucleotides: 9. Looked up from germline, CDR1 is SGHVS and CDR2 is FNYEAQ. This CDR3 is built from 16 residues.

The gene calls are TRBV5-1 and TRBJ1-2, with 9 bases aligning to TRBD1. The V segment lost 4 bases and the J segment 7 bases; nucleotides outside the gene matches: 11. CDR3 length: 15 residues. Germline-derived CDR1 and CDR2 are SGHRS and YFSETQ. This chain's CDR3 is CASSPTTGGIRGYTF. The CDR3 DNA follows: TGCGCCAGCAGCCCTACAACAGGGGGCATTCGTGGCTACACCTTC.

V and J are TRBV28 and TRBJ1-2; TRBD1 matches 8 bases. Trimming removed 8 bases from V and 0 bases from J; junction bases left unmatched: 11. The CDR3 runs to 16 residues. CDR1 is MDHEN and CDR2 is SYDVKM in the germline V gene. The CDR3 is CASLRTGQLANYGYTF. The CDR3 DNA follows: TGTGCCAGCTTGCGGACAGGGCAGTTAGCTAACTATGGCTACACCTTC.

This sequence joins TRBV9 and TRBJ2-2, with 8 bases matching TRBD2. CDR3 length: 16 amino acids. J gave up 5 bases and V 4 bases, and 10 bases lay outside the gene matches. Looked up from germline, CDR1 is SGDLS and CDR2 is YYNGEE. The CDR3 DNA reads TGTGCCAGCAGCACCAGCGGGGGCCGGCGGACCGGGGAGCTGTTTTTT. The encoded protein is CASSTSGGRRTGELFF.

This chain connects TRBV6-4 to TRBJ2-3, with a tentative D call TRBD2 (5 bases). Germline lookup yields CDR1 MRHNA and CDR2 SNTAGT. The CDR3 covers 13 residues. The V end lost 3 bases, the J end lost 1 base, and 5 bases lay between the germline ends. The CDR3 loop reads CASSEEGTDTQYF. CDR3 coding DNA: TGTGCCAGCAGTGAGGAGGGCACAGATACGCAGTATTTT.

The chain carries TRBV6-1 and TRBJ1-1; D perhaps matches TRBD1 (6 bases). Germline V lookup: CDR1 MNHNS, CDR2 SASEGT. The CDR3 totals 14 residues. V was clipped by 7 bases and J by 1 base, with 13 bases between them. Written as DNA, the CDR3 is TGTGCCAGCACCCCGACAGGCGGGAACACTGAAGCTTTCTTT. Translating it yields CASTPTGGNTEAFF.

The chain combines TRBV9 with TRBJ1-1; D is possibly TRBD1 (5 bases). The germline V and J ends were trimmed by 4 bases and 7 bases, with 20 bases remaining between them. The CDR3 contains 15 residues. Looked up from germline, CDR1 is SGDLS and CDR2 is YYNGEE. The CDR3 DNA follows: TGTGCCAGCAGCCCGAGTGGGGGGTCAGGAGGTGAAGCTTTCTTT. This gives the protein CASSPSGGSGGEAFF.

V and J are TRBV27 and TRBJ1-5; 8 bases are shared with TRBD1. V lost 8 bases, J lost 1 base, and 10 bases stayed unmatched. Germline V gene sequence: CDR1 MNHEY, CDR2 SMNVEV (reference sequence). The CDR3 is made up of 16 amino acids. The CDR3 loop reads CASRTLNRGSNQPQHF. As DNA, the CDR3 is TGTGCCAGCCGAACCCTCAACAGGGGGAGCAATCAGCCCCAGCATTTT.

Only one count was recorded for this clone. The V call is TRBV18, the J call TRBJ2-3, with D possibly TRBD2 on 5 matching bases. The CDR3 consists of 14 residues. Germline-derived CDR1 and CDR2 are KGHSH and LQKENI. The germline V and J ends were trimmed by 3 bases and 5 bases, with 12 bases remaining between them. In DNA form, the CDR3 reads TGTGCCAGCTCACCGGACTCGCGAGAAGATACGCAGTATTTT. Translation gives CASSPDSREDTQYF.